Here is one TCR beta chain with its context. Its antigen is unknown. This CDR3 is built from 15 residues. Trimming cost V 6 bases and J 5 bases; bases outside gene matches: 7. The V gene's germline CDR1 is SGHVS and CDR2 FQNEAQ. The source of the sample is a study of OX40 agonist ivuxolimab in advanced cancers. The repertoire was sequenced with immunoSEQ multiplex PCR; TCRdb's copy has only in-frame clones and lacks some. The data show about 76,000 clones, 85% to 90% seen once. Regarding the study as a whole: Normalized T-cell clonal expansion was also low in a subset of nonresponders.

The V and J genes are TRBV7-8 and TRBJ2-2; 9 nucleotides line up with TRBD1. The sample in question was CD4+ or CD8+ T cells sorted from blood, obtained in a trial of the OX40 agonist ivuxolimab. The receptor comes from an adult with an advanced solid tumor such as melanoma, head and neck, liver or kidney cancer. The CDR3 DNA reads TGTGCCAGCAGGATACAGGGGGCCGGGACCGGGGAGCTGTTTTTT. Residues: CASRIQGAGTGELFF.